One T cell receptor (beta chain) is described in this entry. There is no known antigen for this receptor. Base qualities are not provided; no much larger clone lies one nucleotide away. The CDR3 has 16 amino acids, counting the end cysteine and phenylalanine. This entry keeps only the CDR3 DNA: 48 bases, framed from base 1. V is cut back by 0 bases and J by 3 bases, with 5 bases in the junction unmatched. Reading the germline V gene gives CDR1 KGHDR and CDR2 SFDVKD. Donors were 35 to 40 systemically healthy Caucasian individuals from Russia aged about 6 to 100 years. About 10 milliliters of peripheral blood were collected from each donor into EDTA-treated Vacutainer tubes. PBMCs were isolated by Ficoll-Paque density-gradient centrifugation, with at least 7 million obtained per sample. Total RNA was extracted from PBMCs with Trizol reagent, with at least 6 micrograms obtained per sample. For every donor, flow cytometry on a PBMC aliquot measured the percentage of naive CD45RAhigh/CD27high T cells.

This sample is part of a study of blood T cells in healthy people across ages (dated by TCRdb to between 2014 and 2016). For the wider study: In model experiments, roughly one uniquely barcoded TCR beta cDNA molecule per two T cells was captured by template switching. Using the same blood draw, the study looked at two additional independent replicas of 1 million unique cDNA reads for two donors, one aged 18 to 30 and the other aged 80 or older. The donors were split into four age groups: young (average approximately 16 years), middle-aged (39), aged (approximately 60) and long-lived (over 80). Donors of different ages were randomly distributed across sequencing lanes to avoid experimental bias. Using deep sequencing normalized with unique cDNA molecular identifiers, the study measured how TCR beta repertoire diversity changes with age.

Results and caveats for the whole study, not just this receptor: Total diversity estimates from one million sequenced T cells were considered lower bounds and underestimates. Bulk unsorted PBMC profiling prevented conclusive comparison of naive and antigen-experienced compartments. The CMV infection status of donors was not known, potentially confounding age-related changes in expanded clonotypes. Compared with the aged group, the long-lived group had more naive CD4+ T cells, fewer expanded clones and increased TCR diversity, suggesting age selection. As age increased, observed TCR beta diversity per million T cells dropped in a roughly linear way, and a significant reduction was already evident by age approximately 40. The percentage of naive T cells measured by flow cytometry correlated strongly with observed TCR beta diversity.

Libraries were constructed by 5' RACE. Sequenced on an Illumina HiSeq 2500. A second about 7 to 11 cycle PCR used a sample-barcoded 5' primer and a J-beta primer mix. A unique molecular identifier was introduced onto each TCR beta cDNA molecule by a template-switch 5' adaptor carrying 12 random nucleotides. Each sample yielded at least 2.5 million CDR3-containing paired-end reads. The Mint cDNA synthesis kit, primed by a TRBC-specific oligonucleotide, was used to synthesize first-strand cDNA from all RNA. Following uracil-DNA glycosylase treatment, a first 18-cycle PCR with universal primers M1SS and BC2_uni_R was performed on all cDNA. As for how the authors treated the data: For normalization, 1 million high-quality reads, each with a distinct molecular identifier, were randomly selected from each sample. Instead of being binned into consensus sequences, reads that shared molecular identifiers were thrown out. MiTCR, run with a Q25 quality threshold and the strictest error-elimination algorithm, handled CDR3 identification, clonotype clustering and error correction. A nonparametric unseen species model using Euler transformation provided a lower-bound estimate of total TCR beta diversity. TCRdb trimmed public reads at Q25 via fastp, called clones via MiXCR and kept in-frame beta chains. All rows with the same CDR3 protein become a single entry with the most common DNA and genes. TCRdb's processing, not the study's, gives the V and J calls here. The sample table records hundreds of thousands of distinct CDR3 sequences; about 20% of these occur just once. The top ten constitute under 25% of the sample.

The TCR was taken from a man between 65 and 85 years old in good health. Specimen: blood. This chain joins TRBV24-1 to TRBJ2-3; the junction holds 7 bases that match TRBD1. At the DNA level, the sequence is TGTGCCACCAGTGATTTGAAGAGGGGGCGAACAGATACGCAGTATTTT. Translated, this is CATSDLKRGRTDTQYF.